Reported below is one TCR beta chain. The data belong to a study of blood T cell repertoires in COVID-19. Some clones are missing from TCRdb's copy, which holds only in-frame ones; the method was immunoSEQ multiplex PCR. Among about 300,000 clones listed, approximately 90% were seen once. The length of the CDR3 is 14 residues. Germline V CDR1 and CDR2: MRHNA, SNTAGT. Trimming cost V 5 bases and J 5 bases, with 13 bases left between them. The clonotype originates from a woman in her 30s with COVID-19, enrolled during active disease. The chain employs TRBV6-4 and TRBJ2-1; D gene uncertain. Source material: peripheral blood. The CDR3 nucleotides are TGTGCCAGCAGTACCCAGCCGGGTCACAATGAGCAGTTCTTC. Amino acid sequence: CASSTQPGHNEQFF.